This T cell receptor (beta chain) was sequenced during a study of beta chain features in type 1 diabetes. At the level of the study: Examined across all samples were about 110 million sorted cells. Study-level findings and limits: Patients with Type 1 diabetes showed moderately but significantly shorter TCRB CDR3s in all four CD4+ subsets. TCRB repertoires of naive, central memory and Treg cells appeared more similar among patients than among healthy donors. Sequencing from cDNA could over-represent high-TCR-expressing cells.

This clone was observed a handful of times. Its antigen remains unknown. Looked up from germline, CDR1 is GTSNPN and CDR2 is SVGIG (reference sequence). The length of the CDR3 is 14 residues. V was pared by 5 bases and J by 2 bases, with 9 bases of the junction left unmatched. The isolated RNA, all of it, was reverse transcribed, so expressed TCRB transcripts were what got sequenced. Here immunoSEQ multiplex PCR was the method, and the copy in TCRdb shows in-frame clones only, minus some. The sample records about 240,000 clones, over 11% being singletons. Over 95% purity was reached by all sorted populations.

The genes are TRBV30 and TRBJ2-7; 7 bases match TRBD1. The specimen sequenced was naive CD4+ T cells from blood. The receptor was derived from a man aged 25 to 40 with type 1 diabetes. CDR3: CAWGPGQSPYEQYF. Written as DNA, the CDR3 is TGTGCCTGGGGCCCGGGACAGTCTCCCTACGAGCAGTACTTC.